This T cell receptor beta chain was identified during a study of human T cells and chemical hapten exposure. The germline CDR1 and CDR2 sequences are SGHTA and FQGTGA. CDR3 length equals 15 residues. Trimming cost V 5 bases and J 7 bases; bases outside gene matches: 10. This clonotype was found a few times. Unseparated into fractions, whole blood served as the source from which total RNA was extracted. TCRdb reprocessed the 5' RACE reads with MiXCR, giving one entry per CDR3 protein. Altogether around 100,000 distinct CDR3 sequences are present, approximately 19% being singletons, with the ten largest covering about 3%.

The rearrangement uses TRBV7-3 and TRBJ2-2; TRBD2 matches 7 bases. The TCR was taken from a human donor in good health. The CDR3 DNA sequence: TGTGCCAGCAGCAATTATAAGCGGGAAGGCGGGGAGCTGTTTTTT. Amino acids: CASSNYKREGGELFF. The whole variable domain, filled in from reference TRBV7-3 and TRBJ2-2, reads GAGVSQTPSNKVTEKGKYVELRCDPISGHTALYWYRQSLGQGPEFLIYFQGTGAADDSGLPNDRFFAVRPEGSVSTLKIQRTERGDSAVYLCASSNYKREGGELFFGEGSRLTVL.